What follows are 26 T cell receptor beta chains derived from one specimen sequenced in a study of T-cell memory formation after mild COVID-19. TCRdb independently ran MiXCR on the 5' RACE reads; one entry per CDR3 protein. The sample yields approximately 560,000 distinct CDR3 sequences, around 16% seen once. Source material: PBMCs or a T cell subset sorted from them (not recorded which). The receptor set was obtained from an adult woman who had mild COVID-19 (a few samples of this study predate the infection). Cell type and time point are not known.

In this sample, this clonotype turned up a few times. This chain uses TRBV9 with TRBJ2-5, with D possibly matching TRBD2 (5 bases). This CDR3 contains 14 residues. Per the germline V gene, CDR1 is SGDLS and CDR2 is YYNGEE. Trimming cost V 0 bases and J 5 bases, with 11 bases left between them. The CDR3 region has the DNA TGTGCCAGCAGCGTAGAGGCAGGCGGGGAGACCCAGTACTTC. Translating gives CASSVEAGGETQYF.

CDR3 in DNA: TGTGCCAGTAGACAGACAGGGGTCTCCGTGGACGAGCAGTACTTC. Amino acid sequence: CASRQTGVSVDEQYF. The chain has TRBV19 and TRBJ2-7; 8 positions match TRBD1. With 6 bases clipped from V and 5 bases from J, the junction kept 12 bases outside the gene matches. There are 15 residues in the CDR3. Germline V CDR1 and CDR2: LNHDA, SQIVND (reference sequence). The entire variable domain, with the rest obtained from reference TRBV19 and TRBJ2-7, is as follows: DGGITQSPKYLFRKEGQNVTLSCEQNLNHDAMYWYRQDPGQGLRLIYYSQIVNDFQKGDIAEGYSVSREKKESFPLTVTSAQKNPTAFYLCASRQTGVSVDEQYFGPGTRLTVT.

A few counts support this clonotype. The chain joins TRBV24-1 to TRBJ1-3; perhaps TRBD1 as D (5 bases). Germline CDR1 is KGHDR and CDR2 is SFDVKD. V was clipped by 4 bases and J by 2 bases, with 8 bases between them. The CDR3 is 14 amino acids. This CDR3 is CATSDAGTGNTIYF. The CDR3 DNA is TGTGCCACCAGTGACGCAGGGACTGGAAACACCATATATTTT.

This clonotype was seen more than once but under ten times. The chain is built from TRBV21-1 and TRBJ2-7; no DNA check was done on the table's D call, TRBD2. TRBV21-1 is termed a pseudogene. The CDR3 extends over 18 amino acids. CDR3 bases: TGTGCCAGCAGCAATAGCCTAGCGGGAAACTTTAGCTCCTACGAGCAGTACTTC. Translating it yields CASSNSLAGNFSSYEQYF.

Note on this clonotype: The junction departs from germline at one end; a sequencing error may be responsible. V gene TRBV5-5 combines with J gene TRBJ2-1, with D perhaps matching TRBD2 (5 bases). CDR1 and CDR2 (germline): SGHKS, YYEKEE (reference sequence). This CDR3 spans 12 amino acids. The CDR3 DNA follows: TGTGCCAGCAGCCTTATACTAGGTTCTCGATACTTC. Translating gives CASSLILGSRYF.

This clonotype was counted between two and nine times. The chain carries TRBV6-5 and TRBJ1-2; D not certain. With 6 bases removed from V and 6 bases from J, the gap between germline ends came to 23 bases. The CDR3 loop spans 16 amino acids. Germline CDR1 and CDR2: MNHEY and SVGAGI. DNA of the CDR3: TGTGCCAGCAGGGCACAGCCACTGGTGCGAGAGAATGGCTACACCTTC. This gives the protein CASRAQPLVRENGYTF.

This clonotype was picked up a small number of times. This chain connects TRBV20-1 to TRBJ2-1; 7 bases are a match to TRBD2. The V and J ends lost 5 bases and 0 bases, in that order; junction bases with no gene match: 10. Looked up from germline, CDR1 is DFQATT and CDR2 is SNEGSKA (reference sequence). This CDR3 spans 16 amino acids. The CDR3 DNA follows: TGCAGTGCTGAGGGAGCGGGGCTCCTCTCCTACAATGAGCAGTTCTTC. This sequence encodes CSAEGAGLLSYNEQFF.

This clonotype was observed a few times. J is TRBJ1-6 and V is TRBV20-1, with D tentatively TRBD1 (5 bases). The CDR3 runs 14 residues. V gave up 6 bases and J gave up 7 bases, with 16 bases separating them. Looked up from germline, CDR1 is DFQATT and CDR2 is SNEGSKA (reference sequence). CDR3 protein: CSARPGTANSPLHF. DNA for the CDR3: TGCAGTGCCCGACCAGGGACGGCAAATTCACCCCTCCACTTT.

This sequence joins TRBV6-5 and TRBJ2-7; 8 bases are shared with TRBD1. Germline CDR1 MNHEY, CDR2 SVGAGI. J was trimmed by 2 bases and V by 6 bases; bases with no gene match: 12. This CDR3 is 16 amino acids long. Here the CDR3 reads CASRIFGTGNTYEQYF. For the CDR3, the DNA is TGTGCCAGCAGGATCTTTGGGACAGGAAATACCTACGAGCAGTACTTC.

The genes are TRBV7-2 and TRBJ2-2, with 10 nucleotides matching TRBD2. CDR3 length: 17 residues. Germline CDR1 is SGHTA and CDR2 is FQGNSA. Losses at the gene ends were 0 bases for V and 2 bases for J; bases not matched to a gene: 3. This chain's CDR3 is CASSLAVAGGNTGELFF. CDR3 nucleotides: TGTGCCAGCAGCTTAGCGGTAGCGGGAGGCAACACCGGGGAGCTGTTTTTT.

V and J are TRBV19 and TRBJ1-1, with 12 positions matching TRBD1. Germline loops: CDR1 LNHDA, CDR2 SQIVND (reference sequence). The CDR3 consists of 18 residues. Losses at the gene ends were 5 bases for V and 3 bases for J; bases not matched to a gene: 13. The CDR3: CASSAPAGTGGADTEAFF. CDR3 in DNA: TGTGCCAGTAGTGCACCCGCCGGGACAGGGGGCGCCGACACTGAAGCTTTCTTT.

This clonotype appeared a few times. V is TRBV12-3 or TRBV12-4 and J is TRBJ1-1; 8 bases are shared with TRBD1. The V and J ends lost 5 bases and 5 bases, in that order; junction bases with no gene match: 7. The CDR3 is made up of 14 amino acids. Here the CDR3 reads CASSRDRSATEAFF. The CDR3 nucleotides read TGTGCCAGCAGTCGGGACAGGTCGGCAACTGAAGCTTTCTTT.

The CDR3 sequence is CASSLWEGVQFF. For the CDR3, the DNA is TGCGCCAGCAGCTTGTGGGAGGGAGTGCAGTTCTTC. J is TRBJ2-1 and V is TRBV5-1; TRBD2 matches at 7 bases. The CDR3 is 12 amino acids. The ends lost 1 base at V and 12 bases at J; junction bases unmatched: 4. In germline, CDR1 is SGHRS, CDR2 YFSETQ.

The gene calls are TRBV7-8 and TRBJ2-5; no firm D call. CDR1 and CDR2 from the germline V gene are SGHVS and FQNEAQ. CDR3 size: 14 residues. V was pared by 6 bases and J by 2 bases, with 13 bases between. This CDR3 reads CASRTTTAQETQYF. As DNA, the CDR3 is TGTGCCAGCAGAACCACGACGGCTCAAGAGACCCAGTACTTC.

This clonotype was observed at least ten times. This chain links TRBV7-3 with TRBJ2-1; possibly TRBD2 for D (6 bases). The CDR3 is 19 residues long. V lost 2 bases to trimming and J lost 0 bases, with 20 bases between them. The germline CDR1 and CDR2 sequences are SGHTA and FQGTGA. Written as DNA, the CDR3 is TGTGCCAGCAGCTTAGAGGGGATGGGGGGAAGCAGCTCCTACAATGAGCAGTTCTTC. Its protein product is CASSLEGMGGSSSYNEQFF.

V is TRBV5-6 and J is TRBJ2-1, with TRBD1 identical over 7 bases. CDR3 length: 15 residues. CDR1 is SGHDT and CDR2 is YYEEEE in the germline V gene. The V and J ends lost 6 bases and 3 bases, in that order; junction bases with no gene match: 9. The CDR3 loop is CASTRDSFNYNEQFF. As DNA, the CDR3 is TGTGCCAGCACTAGGGACAGCTTCAACTACAATGAGCAGTTCTTC. Complete variable domain (other parts from reference TRBV5-6 and TRBJ2-1): DAGVTQSPTHLIKTRGQQVTLRCSPKSGHDTVSWYQQALGQGPQFIFQYYEEEERQRGNFPDRFSGHQFPNYSSELNVNALLLGDSALYLCASTRDSFNYNEQFFGPGTRLTVL.

This chain's CDR3 is CASSPRTGGEKLFF. The CDR3, as DNA: TGTGCCAGCAGCCCCCGGACAGGGGGCGAAAAACTGTTTTTT. This chain uses TRBV14 with TRBJ1-4; 11 positions match TRBD1. Germline CDR1 SGHDN, CDR2 FVKESK. The CDR3 contains 14 residues. Unmatched junction bases numbered 3, after V lost 4 bases and J lost 8 bases.

The V call is TRBV13, the J call TRBJ2-7; 7 nucleotides agree with TRBD2. V was clipped by 5 bases and J by 5 bases; unmatched bases: 3. The CDR3 totals 12 residues. CDR1 and CDR2 (germline): PRHDT, FYEKMQ (reference sequence). CDR3 coding DNA: TGTGCCAGCAGCCACGGGAGGAACGAGCAGTACTTC. Amino acid sequence: CASSHGRNEQYF. The variable domain in full, with the rest retrieved from reference TRBV13 and TRBJ2-7, is AAGVIQSPRHLIKEKRETATLKCYPIPRHDTVYWYQQGPGQDPQFLISFYEKMQSDKGSIPDRFSAQQFSDYHSELNMSSLELGDSALYFCASSHGRNEQYFGPGTRLTVT.

This clonotype was recorded at least ten times. The rearrangement uses TRBV5-1 and TRBJ1-2, with TRBD1 identical over 7 bases. After removal of 2 bases from V and 1 base from J, the junction contained 5 bases not matched to a gene. This CDR3 region has 15 residues. Germline CDR1 is SGHRS and CDR2 is YFSETQ. Written as DNA, the CDR3 is TGCGCCAGCAGCTTAACGACAGGGCTTAACTATGGCTACACCTTC. It yields the protein CASSLTTGLNYGYTF.

V usage is TRBV9 and J usage is TRBJ2-3, with unresolved D. V lost 4 bases to trimming and J lost 6 bases, with 12 bases between them. There are 13 residues in the CDR3. CDR1 and CDR2 (germline): SGDLS, YYNGEE. The CDR3 coding sequence is TGTGCCAGCAGCACCCAGCCCTCGGATACGCAGTATTTT. Its protein is CASSTQPSDTQYF.

This clonotype was detected a few times. The chain couples TRBV7-9 to TRBJ1-2; tentatively, D is TRBD1 (5 bases). This CDR3 contains 12 residues. V lost 10 bases and J 4 bases, leaving 13 bases between the germline ends. CDR1 is SEHNR and CDR2 is FQNEAQ in the germline V gene (reference sequence). CDR3 DNA sequence: TGTGCCATCTCTTACGGGACCTATGGCTACACCTTC. This encodes CAISYGTYGYTF.

This chain links TRBV27 with TRBJ2-7; 11 bases fit TRBD2. V lost 3 bases, J lost 0 bases, and 7 bases stayed unmatched. The CDR3 spans 17 residues. Germline-derived CDR1 and CDR2 are MNHEY and SMNVEV (reference sequence). The CDR3 DNA sequence: TGTGCCAGCAGTTTGTGGGGGACTAGCGGCTCCTCCTACGAGCAGTACTTC. Its translation is CASSLWGTSGSSYEQYF.

The sample holds a few counts of this clonotype. The gene calls are TRBV6-2 or TRBV6-3 and TRBJ2-3; 7 bases are shared with TRBD1. Germline loops: CDR1 MNHEY, CDR2 SVGEGT. The V and J ends lost 4 bases and 3 bases, in that order; junction bases with no gene match: 7. This CDR3 is built from 15 residues. The CDR3 here is CASSSGQDETDTQYF. The CDR3 bases are TGTGCCAGCAGTTCAGGACAGGATGAAACAGATACGCAGTATTTT.

This clonotype was found a few times. The chain carries TRBV13 and TRBJ2-1; 10 bases match TRBD2. Germline V lookup: CDR1 PRHDT, CDR2 FYEKMQ (reference sequence). This CDR3 comprises 14 residues. The V segment lost 0 bases and the J segment 9 bases; nucleotides outside the gene matches: 2. In DNA form, the CDR3 reads TGTGCCAGCAGCTTAGGAGCTAGCGGGAGTGAGCAGTTCTTC. Translating gives CASSLGASGSEQFF.

The table lists this clonotype with a few counts. The rearrangement joins TRBV12-5 to TRBJ2-7; perhaps D is TRBD1 or TRBD2 (5 bases each). Trimming left V 1 base short and J 3 bases short, with 16 bases between. The CDR3 has 16 residues. Germline assignment: CDR1 LGHNT and CDR2 FRNRAP. The CDR3: CASGLDDIGGSYEQYF. The CDR3, as DNA: TGTGCTAGTGGTTTGGACGACATTGGGGGTAGCTACGAGCAGTACTTC.

The chain uses TRBV6-1 and TRBJ1-1; D uncertain. The CDR3 extends over 14 amino acids. V was trimmed by 10 bases and J by 2 bases, leaving 17 bases between them. CDR1 is MNHNS, CDR2 SASEGT, per germline. The CDR3, as DNA: TGTGCCACCGGACTGCAGAGGGTTAACACTGAAGCTTTCTTT. Translation gives CATGLQRVNTEAFF.